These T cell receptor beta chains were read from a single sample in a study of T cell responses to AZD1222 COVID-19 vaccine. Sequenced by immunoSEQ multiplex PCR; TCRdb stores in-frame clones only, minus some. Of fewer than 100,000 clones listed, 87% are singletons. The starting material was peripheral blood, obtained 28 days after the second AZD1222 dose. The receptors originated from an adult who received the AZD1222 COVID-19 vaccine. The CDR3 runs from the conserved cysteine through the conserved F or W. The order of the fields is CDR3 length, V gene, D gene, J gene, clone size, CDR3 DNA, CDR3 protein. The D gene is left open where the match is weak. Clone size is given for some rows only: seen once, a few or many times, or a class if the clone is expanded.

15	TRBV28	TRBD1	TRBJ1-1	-	TGTGCCAGCAGGTCCCGGACAGGGCTGAACACTGAAGCTTTCTTT	CASRSRTGLNTEAFF
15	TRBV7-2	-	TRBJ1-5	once	TGTGCCAGCAGCTTTGGAGTCGGCGGCGATCAGCCCCAGCATTTT	CASSFGVGGDQPQHF
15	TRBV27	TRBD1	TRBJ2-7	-	TGTGCCAGCAGTCTAGGGACAGGGGGTTCCTACGAGCAGTACTTC	CASSLGTGGSYEQYF
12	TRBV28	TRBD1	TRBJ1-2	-	TGTGCCAGCTCAACAGGGGAGCATGGCTACACCTTC	CASSTGEHGYTF
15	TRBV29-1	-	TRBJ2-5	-	TGCAGCGTTGGGGGCAGGGGCGGAACACAAGAGACCCAGTACTTC	CSVGGRGGTQETQYF
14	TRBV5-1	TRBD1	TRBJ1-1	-	TGCGCCAGCAGCCGGGACAGGGGCCGGGGTGAAGCTTTCTTT	CASSRDRGRGEAFF
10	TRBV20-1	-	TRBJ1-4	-	TGCAGCGCACAGGAGGAAAAACTGTTTTTT	CSAQEEKLFF
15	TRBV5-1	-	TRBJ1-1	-	TGCGCCAGCAGTCTTGAAACGGGGGGCAGAGCTGAAGCTTTCTTT	CASSLETGGRAEAFF
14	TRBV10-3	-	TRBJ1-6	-	TGTGCCATCAGTGAGTCCTGGGAGAATTCACCCCTCCACTTT	CAISESWENSPLHF
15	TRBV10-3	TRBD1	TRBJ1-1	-	TGTGCCATCAGTGGGGCGGCCAGGGGGGATGCTGAAGCTTTCTTT	CAISGAARGDAEAFF
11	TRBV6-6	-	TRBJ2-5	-	TGTGCCAGCAGTGGGATCGGGACCCAGTACTTC	CASSGIGTQYF
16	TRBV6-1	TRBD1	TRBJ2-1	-	TGTGCCAGCAGTGGACAACAGGGGGTTCTGGACAATGAGCAGTTCTTC	CASSGQQGVLDNEQFF
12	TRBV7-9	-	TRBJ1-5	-	TGTGCCAGCAGCTTAGTGGGGCAGCCCCAGCATTTT	CASSLVGQPQHF
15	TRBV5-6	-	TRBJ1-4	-	TGTGCCAGCAGCGAGGGGACGGCAACTAATGAAAAACTGTTTTTT	CASSEGTATNEKLFF
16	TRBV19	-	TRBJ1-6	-	TGTGCCAGTAGTCCGGGGGGCAGCCGTTATAATTCACCCCTCCACTTT	CASSPGGSRYNSPLHF
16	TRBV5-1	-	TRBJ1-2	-	TGCGCCAGCGGGTTTTGGGGTACCCGCGGGCTCTATGGCTACACCTTC	CASGFWGTRGLYGYTF
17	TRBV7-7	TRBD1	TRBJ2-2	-	TGTGCTAGCAGCCCAAAGACAGGGGTCGTGAACACCGGGGAGCTGTTTTTT	CASSPKTGVVNTGELFF
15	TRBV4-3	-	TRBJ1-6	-	TGCGCCAGCAGCCAAGGGGTGACAGATAATTCACCCCTCCACTTT	CASSQGVTDNSPLHF
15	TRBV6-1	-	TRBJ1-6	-	TGTGCCAGCAGTGAATTTGGACCTTATAATTCACCCCTCCACTTT	CASSEFGPYNSPLHF
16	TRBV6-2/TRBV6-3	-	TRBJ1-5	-	TGTGCCAGCAGTTACTCGATCCCGCAGAGGGGTCAGCCCCAGCATTTT	CASSYSIPQRGQPQHF
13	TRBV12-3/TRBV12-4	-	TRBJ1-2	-	TGTGCCAGCAGTTTCACCGGGGGGTATGGCTACACCTTC	CASSFTGGYGYTF
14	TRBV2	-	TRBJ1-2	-	TGTGCCAGCAGTGGGGCGGGGGCGGACTATGGCTACACCTTC	CASSGAGADYGYTF
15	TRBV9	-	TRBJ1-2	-	TGTGCCAGCAGTGTAGGGGGTACAGCTCCCTATGGCTACACCTTC	CASSVGGTAPYGYTF
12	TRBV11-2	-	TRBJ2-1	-	TGTGCCAGCAGCTTAGATCGGTATGAGCAGTTCTTC	CASSLDRYEQFF
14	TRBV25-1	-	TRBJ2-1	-	TGTGCCAGCACAGATTGGGCGGGTAACAATGAGCAGTTCTTC	CASTDWAGNNEQFF
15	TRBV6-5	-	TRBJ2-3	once	TGTGCCAGCAGTTACTCGGGGGCGGGGGCAGATACGCAGTATTTT	CASSYSGAGADTQYF
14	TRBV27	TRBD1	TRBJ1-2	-	TGTGCCACCTTCCGTCCCGGGACAGTCTATGGCTACACCTTC	CATFRPGTVYGYTF
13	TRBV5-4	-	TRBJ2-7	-	TGTGCCAGCAGCCGCGCTAGAGAGTACGAGCAGTACTTC	CASSRAREYEQYF
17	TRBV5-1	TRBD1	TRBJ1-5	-	TGCGCCAGCACCGACGGGACAGGGAAAGGGCCGAATCAGCCCCAGCATTTT	CASTDGTGKGPNQPQHF
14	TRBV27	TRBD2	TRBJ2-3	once	TGTGCCAGCAGCCTACTAGCGGACACAGATACGCAGTATTTT	CASSLLADTDTQYF
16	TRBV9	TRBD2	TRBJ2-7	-	TGTGCCAGCAGCCCCCATGGACTGCGGGGGGCGGGGGAGCAGTACTTC	CASSPHGLRGAGEQYF